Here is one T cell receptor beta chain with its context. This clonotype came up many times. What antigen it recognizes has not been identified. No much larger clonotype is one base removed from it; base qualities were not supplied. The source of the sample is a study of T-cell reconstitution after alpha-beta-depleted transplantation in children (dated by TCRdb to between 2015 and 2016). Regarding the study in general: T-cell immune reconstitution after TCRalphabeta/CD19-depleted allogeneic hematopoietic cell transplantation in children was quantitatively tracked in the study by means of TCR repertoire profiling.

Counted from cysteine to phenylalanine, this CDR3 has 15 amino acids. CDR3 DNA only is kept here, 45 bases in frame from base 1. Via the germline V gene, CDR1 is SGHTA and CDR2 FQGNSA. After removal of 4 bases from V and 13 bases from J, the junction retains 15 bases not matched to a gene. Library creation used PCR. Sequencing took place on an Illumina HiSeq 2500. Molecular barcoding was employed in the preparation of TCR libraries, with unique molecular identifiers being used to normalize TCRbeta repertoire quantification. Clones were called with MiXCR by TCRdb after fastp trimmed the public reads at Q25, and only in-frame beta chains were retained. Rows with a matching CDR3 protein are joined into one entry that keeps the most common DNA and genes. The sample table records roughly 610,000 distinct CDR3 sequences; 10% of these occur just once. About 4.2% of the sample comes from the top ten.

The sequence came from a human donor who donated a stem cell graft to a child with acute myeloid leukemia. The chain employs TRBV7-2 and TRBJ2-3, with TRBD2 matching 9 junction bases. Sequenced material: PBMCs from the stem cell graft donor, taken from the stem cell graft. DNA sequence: TGTGCCAGCAGCTCCGGAGAACTAGCGGGTGGAACAAAGTATTTT. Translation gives CASSSGELAGGTKYF.